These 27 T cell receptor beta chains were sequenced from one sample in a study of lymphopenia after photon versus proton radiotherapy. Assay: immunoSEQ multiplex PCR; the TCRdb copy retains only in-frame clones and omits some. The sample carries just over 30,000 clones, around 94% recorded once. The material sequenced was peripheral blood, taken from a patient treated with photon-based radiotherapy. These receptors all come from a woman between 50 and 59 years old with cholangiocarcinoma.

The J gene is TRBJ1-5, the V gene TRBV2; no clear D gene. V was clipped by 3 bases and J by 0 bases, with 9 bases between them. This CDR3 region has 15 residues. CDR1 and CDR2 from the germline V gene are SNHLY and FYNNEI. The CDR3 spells CASSDSVTSNQPQHF. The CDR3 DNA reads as TGTGCCAGCAGTGACTCGGTCACTAGCAATCAGCCCCAGCATTTT.

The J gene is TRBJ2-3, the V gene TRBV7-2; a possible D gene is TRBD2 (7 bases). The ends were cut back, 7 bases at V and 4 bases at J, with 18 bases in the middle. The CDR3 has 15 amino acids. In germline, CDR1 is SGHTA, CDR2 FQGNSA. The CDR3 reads CASTPTGGRPDTQYF. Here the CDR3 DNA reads TGTGCCAGCACCCCAACGGGGGGCAGGCCAGATACGCAGTATTTT.

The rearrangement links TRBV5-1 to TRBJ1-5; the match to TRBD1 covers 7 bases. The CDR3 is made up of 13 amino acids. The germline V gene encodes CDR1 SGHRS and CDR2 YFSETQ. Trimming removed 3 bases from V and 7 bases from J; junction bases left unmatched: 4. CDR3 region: CASSSQGGQPQHF. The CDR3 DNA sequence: TGCGCCAGCAGCTCTCAGGGGGGGCAGCCCCAGCATTTT.

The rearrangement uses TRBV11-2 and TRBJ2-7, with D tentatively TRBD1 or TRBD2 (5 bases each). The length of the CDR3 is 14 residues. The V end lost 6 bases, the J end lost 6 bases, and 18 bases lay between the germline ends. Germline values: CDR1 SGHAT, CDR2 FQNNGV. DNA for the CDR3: TGTGCCAGCAGAGAAGAAGGATGGGGGAGCGAGCAGTACTTC. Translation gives CASREEGWGSEQYF.

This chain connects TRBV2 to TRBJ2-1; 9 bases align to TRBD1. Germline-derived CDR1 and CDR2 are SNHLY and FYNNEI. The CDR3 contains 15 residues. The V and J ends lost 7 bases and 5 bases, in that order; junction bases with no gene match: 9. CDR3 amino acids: CASTLLTGGNNEQFF. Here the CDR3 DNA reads TGTGCCAGCACCCTTCTGACAGGGGGTAACAATGAGCAGTTCTTC.

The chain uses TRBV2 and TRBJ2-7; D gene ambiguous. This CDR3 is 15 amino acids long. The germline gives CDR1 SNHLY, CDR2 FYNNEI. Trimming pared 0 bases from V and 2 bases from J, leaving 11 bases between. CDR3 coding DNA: TGTGCCAGCAGTGAAGCGCTTCTAAGGGCCTACGAGCAGTACTTC. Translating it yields CASSEALLRAYEQYF.

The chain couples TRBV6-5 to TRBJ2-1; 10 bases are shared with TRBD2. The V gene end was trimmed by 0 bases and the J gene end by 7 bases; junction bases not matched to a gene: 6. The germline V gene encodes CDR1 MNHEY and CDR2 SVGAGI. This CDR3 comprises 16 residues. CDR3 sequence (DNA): TGTGCCAGCAGTTACTCGTTTACTAGCGGGGCTAATGAGCAGTTCTTC. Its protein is CASSYSFTSGANEQFF.

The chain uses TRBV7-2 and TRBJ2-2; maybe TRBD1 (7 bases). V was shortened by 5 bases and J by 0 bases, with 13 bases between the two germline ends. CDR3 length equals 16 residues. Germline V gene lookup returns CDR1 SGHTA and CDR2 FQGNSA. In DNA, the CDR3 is TGTGCCAGCAGCACTGGGGGGACAGCGAACACCGGGGAGCTGTTTTTT. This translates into CASSTGGTANTGELFF.

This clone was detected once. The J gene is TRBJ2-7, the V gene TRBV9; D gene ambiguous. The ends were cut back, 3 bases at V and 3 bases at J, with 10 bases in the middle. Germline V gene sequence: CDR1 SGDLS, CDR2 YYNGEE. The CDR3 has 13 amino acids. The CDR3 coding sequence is TGTGCCAGCAGCGCACCTGGAAGCTACGAGCAGTACTTC. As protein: CASSAPGSYEQYF.

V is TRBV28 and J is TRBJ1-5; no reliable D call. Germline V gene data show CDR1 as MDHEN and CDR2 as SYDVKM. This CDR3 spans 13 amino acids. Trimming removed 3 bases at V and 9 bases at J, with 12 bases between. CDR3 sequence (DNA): TGTGCCAGCAGTTTCCCCAGCCCCACGCCCCAGCATTTT. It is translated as CASSFPSPTPQHF.

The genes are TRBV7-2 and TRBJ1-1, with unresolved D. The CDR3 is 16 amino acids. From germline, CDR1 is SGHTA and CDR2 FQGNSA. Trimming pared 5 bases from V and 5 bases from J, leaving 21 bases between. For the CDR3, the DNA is TGTGCCAGCAGCCCCACCCACGTGAACTTCCGGACTGAAGCTTTCTTT. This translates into CASSPTHVNFRTEAFF.

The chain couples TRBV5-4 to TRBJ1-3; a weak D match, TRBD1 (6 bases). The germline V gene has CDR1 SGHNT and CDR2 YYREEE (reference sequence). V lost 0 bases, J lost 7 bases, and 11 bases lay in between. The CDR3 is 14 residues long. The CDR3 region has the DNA TGTGCCAGCAGCTTGGACAACAGGGTGAACACCATATATTTT. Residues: CASSLDNRVNTIYF.

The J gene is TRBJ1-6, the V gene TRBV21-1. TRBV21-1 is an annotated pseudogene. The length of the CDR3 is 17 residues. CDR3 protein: CANRGIRGGRGNSPLHF. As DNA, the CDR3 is TGTGCCAATCGGGGGATTCGGGGCGGAAGGGGTAATTCACCCCTCCACTTT.

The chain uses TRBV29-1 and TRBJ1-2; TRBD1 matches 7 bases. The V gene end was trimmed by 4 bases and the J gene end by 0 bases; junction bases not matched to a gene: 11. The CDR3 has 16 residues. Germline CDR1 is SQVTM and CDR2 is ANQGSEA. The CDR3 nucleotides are TGCAGCGTTGGAACGACAGGGATATACGCTAACTATGGCTACACCTTC. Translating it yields CSVGTTGIYANYGYTF.

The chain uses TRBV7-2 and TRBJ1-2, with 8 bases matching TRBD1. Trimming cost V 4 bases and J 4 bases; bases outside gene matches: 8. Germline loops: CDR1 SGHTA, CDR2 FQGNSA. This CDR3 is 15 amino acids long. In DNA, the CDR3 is TGTGCCAGCAGCTCTACCAGGGGGCTTGGCTATGGCTACACCTTC. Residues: CASSSTRGLGYGYTF.

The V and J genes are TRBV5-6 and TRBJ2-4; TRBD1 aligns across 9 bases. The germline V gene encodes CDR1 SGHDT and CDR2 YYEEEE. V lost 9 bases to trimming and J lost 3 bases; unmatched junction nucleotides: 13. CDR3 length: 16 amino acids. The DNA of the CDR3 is TGTGCCAACCAGCTTACGAGGGGACAGGGCAAAAACATTCAGTACTTC. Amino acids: CANQLTRGQGKNIQYF.

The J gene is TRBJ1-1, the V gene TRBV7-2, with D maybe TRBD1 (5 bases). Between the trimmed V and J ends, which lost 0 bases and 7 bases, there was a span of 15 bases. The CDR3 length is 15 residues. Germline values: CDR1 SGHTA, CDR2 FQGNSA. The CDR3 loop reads CASSLAGWGFLEAFF. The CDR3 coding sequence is TGTGCCAGCAGCTTAGCGGGGTGGGGCTTCCTTGAAGCTTTCTTT.

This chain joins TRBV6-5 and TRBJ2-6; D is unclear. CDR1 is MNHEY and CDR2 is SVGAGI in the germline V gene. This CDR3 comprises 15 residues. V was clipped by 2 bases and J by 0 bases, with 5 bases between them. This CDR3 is CASSYLSSGANVLTF. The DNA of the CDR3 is TGTGCCAGCAGTTACCTGAGCTCTGGGGCCAACGTCCTGACTTTC.

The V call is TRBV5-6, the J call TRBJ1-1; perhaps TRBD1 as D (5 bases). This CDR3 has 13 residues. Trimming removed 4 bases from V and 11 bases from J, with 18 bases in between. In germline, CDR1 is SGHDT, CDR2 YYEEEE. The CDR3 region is CASSQPPGPPAFF. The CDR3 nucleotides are TGTGCCAGCAGCCAACCGCCAGGGCCTCCGGCTTTCTTT.

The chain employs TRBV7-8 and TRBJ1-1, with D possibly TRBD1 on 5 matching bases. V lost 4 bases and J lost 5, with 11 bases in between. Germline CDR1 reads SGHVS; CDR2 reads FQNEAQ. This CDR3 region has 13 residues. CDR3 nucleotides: TGTGCCAGCAGCTCCTCCGGGGGGACTGAAGCTTTCTTT. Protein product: CASSSSGGTEAFF.

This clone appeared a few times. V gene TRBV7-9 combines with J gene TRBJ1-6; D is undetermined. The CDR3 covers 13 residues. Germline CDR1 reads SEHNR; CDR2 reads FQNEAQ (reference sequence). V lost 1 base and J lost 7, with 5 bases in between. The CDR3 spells CASSLEQNSPLHF. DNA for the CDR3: TGTGCCAGCAGCTTAGAACAGAATTCACCCCTCCACTTT.

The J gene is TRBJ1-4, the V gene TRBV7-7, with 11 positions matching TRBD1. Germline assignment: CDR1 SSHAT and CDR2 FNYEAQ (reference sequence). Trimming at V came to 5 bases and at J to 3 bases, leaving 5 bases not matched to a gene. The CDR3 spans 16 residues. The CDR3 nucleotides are TGTGCCAGCAGCCAGGACAGGGGGCCACCTAATGAAAAACTGTTTTTT. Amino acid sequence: CASSQDRGPPNEKLFF.

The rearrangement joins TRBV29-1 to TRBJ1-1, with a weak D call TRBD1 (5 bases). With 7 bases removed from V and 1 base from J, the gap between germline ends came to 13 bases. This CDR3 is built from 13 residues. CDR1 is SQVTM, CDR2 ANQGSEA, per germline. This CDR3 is CSGQGVENTEAFF. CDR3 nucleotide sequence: TGCAGCGGGCAGGGTGTGGAGAACACTGAAGCTTTCTTT.

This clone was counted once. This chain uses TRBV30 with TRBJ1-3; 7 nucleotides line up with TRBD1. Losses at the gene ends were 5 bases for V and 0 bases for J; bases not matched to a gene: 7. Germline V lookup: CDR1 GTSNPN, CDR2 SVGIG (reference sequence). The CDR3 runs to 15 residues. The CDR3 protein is CAWSGQAHSGNTIYF. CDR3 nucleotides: TGTGCCTGGTCTGGACAGGCTCACTCTGGAAACACCATATATTTT.

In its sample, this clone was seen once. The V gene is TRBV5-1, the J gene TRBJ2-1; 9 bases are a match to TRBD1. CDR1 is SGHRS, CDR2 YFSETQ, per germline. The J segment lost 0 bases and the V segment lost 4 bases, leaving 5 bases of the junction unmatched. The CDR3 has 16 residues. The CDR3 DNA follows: TGCGCCAGCAGCCCCGGACAGGGGAGCTCCTACAATGAGCAGTTCTTC. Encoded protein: CASSPGQGSSYNEQFF.

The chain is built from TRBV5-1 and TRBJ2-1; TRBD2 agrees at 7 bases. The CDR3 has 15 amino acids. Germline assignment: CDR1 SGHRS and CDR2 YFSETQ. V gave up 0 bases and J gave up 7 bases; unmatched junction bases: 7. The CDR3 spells CASSLVVTSWNEQFF. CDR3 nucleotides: TGCGCCAGCAGCTTGGTGGTGACTAGCTGGAATGAGCAGTTCTTC.

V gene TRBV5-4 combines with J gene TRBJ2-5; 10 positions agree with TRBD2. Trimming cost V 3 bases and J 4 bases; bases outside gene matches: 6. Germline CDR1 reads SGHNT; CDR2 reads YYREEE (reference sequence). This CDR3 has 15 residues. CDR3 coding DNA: TGTGCCAGCAGCTCGGAGCGGGGGGGTATAGAGACCCAGTACTTC. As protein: CASSSERGGIETQYF. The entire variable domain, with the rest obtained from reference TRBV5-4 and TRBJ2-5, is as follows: ETGVTQSPTHLIKTRGQQVTLRCSSQSGHNTVSWYQQALGQGPQFIFQYYREEENGRGNFPPRFSGLQFPNYSSELNVNALELDDSALYLCASSSERGGIETQYFGPGTRLLVL.